The present T cell receptor beta chain was sequenced within a study of cytomegalovirus exposure and HLA in healthy donors. It was with 60 Vbeta and 13 Jbeta primers that the PCR ran. The data were produced by immunoSEQ multiplex PCR, yet TCRdb's version contains in-frame clones alone and is incomplete. Seen here are more than 100,000 clones, about three quarters observed once, and the top ten hold just under 8.5%. Germline CDR1 SGHVS, CDR2 FNYEAQ. V was pared by 0 bases and J by 5 bases, with 14 bases between. The length of the CDR3 is 15 residues. Input material: PBMCs. The clonotype originates from a woman aged 40 to 50 in good health and CMV-seropositive. The chain carries TRBV7-6 and TRBJ2-7, with D perhaps matching TRBD1 (6 bases). CDR3 in DNA: TGTGCCAGCAGCTTAGCGGAGGCAGGGGATCACGAGCAGTACTTC. Its translation is CASSLAEAGDHEQYF.